This TCR beta chain was documented in a study of CD8 T cells in ankylosing spondylitis. Study-wide results and limits: Enrichment of disease-linked clones was reportedly significant in matched ankylosing spondylitis synovial fluid.

This clonotype came up a few times. Its specificity is not known. J gave up 0 bases and V 5 bases, and 13 bases lay outside the gene matches. This CDR3 region has 19 residues. CDR1 is SGHVS, CDR2 FQNEAQ, per germline. Scientists made TCR beta libraries using quantitative 5'-RACE with molecular barcodes. TCRdb processed the 5' RACE reads anew with MiXCR; each CDR3 protein has one entry. Seen here are about 300,000 distinct CDR3 sequences, around 21% observed once, and the top ten hold roughly 3.4%. This clonotype was obtained from a female donor with ankylosing spondylitis or in good health (not recorded which). The chain combines TRBV7-8 with TRBJ2-6; 7 bases line up with TRBD1. Material: blood, either unsorted or a sorted T cell fraction (not recorded which). CDR3 amino acids: CASSLTRDSATSGANVLTF. The CDR3 nucleotides are TGTGCCAGCAGCCTCACCCGGGACAGTGCCACCTCTGGGGCCAACGTCCTGACTTTC.